Following are 23 T cell receptor beta chains from one sample sequenced in a study of technical replicates of blood from several donors. Profiled with immunoSEQ multiplex PCR; TCRdb holds only in-frame clones, not every one. In the table there are tens of thousands of clones, 85% to 95% of which are singletons. The specimen was T cells isolated from PBMCs. These TCRs come from a human donor in good health.

This clone was seen just once. This sequence joins TRBV19 and TRBJ1-2; TRBD1 matches at 10 bases. The CDR3 is made up of 15 amino acids. V lost 4 bases to trimming and J lost 4 bases; unmatched junction nucleotides: 6. Germline assignment: CDR1 LNHDA and CDR2 SQIVND (reference sequence). CDR3 DNA: TGTGCCAGTAGTACATCCGGGACAGGGGTCTATGGCTACACCTTC. Translation gives CASSTSGTGVYGYTF.

CDR3 in amino acids: CASSRTSGSYEQYF. The CDR3 DNA sequence: TGTGCCAGCAGTAGAACATCCGGGTCCTACGAGCAGTACTTC. The V call is TRBV28, the J call TRBJ2-7; D is uncertain. From germline, CDR1 is MDHEN and CDR2 SYDVKM. The V gene lost 5 bases and the J gene lost 1 base, with 12 bases spanning the gap. The CDR3 extends over 14 amino acids.

A single count supports this clone. The chain couples TRBV4-1 to TRBJ2-4, with D perhaps TRBD1 (5 bases). Germline lookup yields CDR1 MGHRA and CDR2 YSYEKL. Between the trimmed V and J ends, which lost 1 base and 3 bases, there was a span of 16 bases. This CDR3 contains 17 residues. The DNA for the CDR3 is TGCGCCAGCAGCCAAGTTCCTGGGGCGTTGGTCAAAAACATTCAGTACTTC. Protein product: CASSQVPGALVKNIQYF.

The chain combines TRBV10-3 with TRBJ2-3; D unclear. The CDR3 totals 14 residues. Germline V lookup: CDR1 ENHRY, CDR2 SYGVKD. V was clipped by 10 bases and J by 2 bases, with 16 bases between them. DNA for the CDR3: TGTGCCACGTCGGCGGTCGCGGACACAGATACGCAGTATTTT. Its translation: CATSAVADTDTQYF.

The chain employs TRBV28 and TRBJ2-2, with unresolved D. Germline assignment: CDR1 MDHEN and CDR2 SYDVKM. V shed 7 bases and J shed 5 bases, with 11 bases lying between them. The CDR3 is made up of 13 amino acids. The CDR3 protein is CASTLSPTGELFF. In DNA, the CDR3 is TGTGCCAGCACCTTAAGCCCTACCGGGGAGCTGTTTTTT.

The chain uses TRBV7-9 and TRBJ2-7; D is undetermined. The V gene's germline CDR1 is SEHNR and CDR2 FQNEAQ (reference sequence). V was trimmed by 5 bases and J by 1 base, leaving 6 bases between them. The CDR3 is made up of 12 amino acids. The CDR3 nucleotides are TGTGCCAGCAGCCCGAGGTCCTACGAGCAGTACTTC. Its protein product is CASSPRSYEQYF.

The genes are TRBV29-1 and TRBJ1-2, with unresolved D. The V gene's germline CDR1 is SQVTM and CDR2 ANQGSEA. V lost 4 bases, J lost 4 bases, and 13 bases lay in between. The CDR3 has 13 residues. CDR3 residues: CSVVRPSSYGYTF. The CDR3, as DNA: TGCAGCGTTGTCAGGCCGAGTTCCTATGGCTACACCTTC.

V usage is TRBV7-9 and J usage is TRBJ1-2, with TRBD1 identical over 8 bases. The CDR3 consists of 13 residues. J gave up 8 bases and V 3 bases, and 5 bases lay outside the gene matches. Germline V gene lookup returns CDR1 SEHNR and CDR2 FQNEAQ (reference sequence). In DNA, the CDR3 is TGTGCCAGCAGCTTGCCACAGGGGGTCGGCTACACCTTC. This codes for CASSLPQGVGYTF.

The V call is TRBV30, the J call TRBJ1-1, with D maybe TRBD1 (6 bases). Germline V gene data show CDR1 as GTSNPN and CDR2 as SVGIG (reference sequence). V was cut by 6 bases and J by 6 bases, with 11 bases left in between. The CDR3 consists of 11 residues. CDR3 DNA sequence: TGTGCCTGCGACCAGGGGCCTGAAGCTTTCTTT. This translates into CACDQGPEAFF.

Only a few counts were recorded for this clone. The chain links TRBV6-5 to TRBJ2-7; D uncertain. Germline V gene sequence: CDR1 MNHEY, CDR2 SVGAGI. V was pared by 5 bases and J by 2 bases, with 7 bases between. There are 12 residues in the CDR3. CDR3 sequence (DNA): TGTGCCAGCAGTACGCACACCTACGAGCAGTACTTC. It yields the protein CASSTHTYEQYF.

V gene TRBV5-6 combines with J gene TRBJ1-1; 8 bases are shared with TRBD1. After removal of 4 bases from V and 1 base from J, the junction contained 9 bases not matched to a gene. CDR1 is SGHDT and CDR2 is YYEEEE in the germline V gene. This CDR3 contains 16 residues. The CDR3 DNA reads TGTGCCAGCAGCCACTACTGGGACAGGAAGAACACTGAAGCTTTCTTT. It specifies CASSHYWDRKNTEAFF. Full variable domain (outside the CDR3, taken from reference TRBV5-6 and TRBJ1-1): DAGVTQSPTHLIKTRGQQVTLRCSPKSGHDTVSWYQQALGQGPQFIFQYYEEEERQRGNFPDRFSGHQFPNYSSELNVNALLLGDSALYLCASSHYWDRKNTEAFFGQGTRLTVV.

The rearrangement uses TRBV5-6 and TRBJ1-1; 8 positions agree with TRBD1. CDR1 and CDR2 from the germline V gene are SGHDT and YYEEEE. V gave up 5 bases and J gave up 1 base; unmatched junction bases: 7. The CDR3 totals 15 residues. The CDR3: CASSSPGQANTEAFF. The DNA for the CDR3 is TGTGCCAGCAGTTCACCGGGACAGGCGAACACTGAAGCTTTCTTT.

The genes are TRBV6-5 and TRBJ2-7; TRBD1 is a possible D gene (5 bases). Germline lookup yields CDR1 MNHEY and CDR2 SVGAGI. V dropped 2 bases and J dropped 1 base, with 9 bases sitting between them. CDR3 length: 14 amino acids. The CDR3 coding sequence is TGTGCCAGCAGTTACGAAAGGGGATCCTACGAGCAGTACTTC. This sequence encodes CASSYERGSYEQYF.

This chain links TRBV2 with TRBJ1-1; D is possibly TRBD1 (5 bases). Germline loops: CDR1 SNHLY, CDR2 FYNNEI. The V end lost 4 bases, the J end lost 13 bases, and 25 bases lay between the germline ends. This CDR3 has 15 residues. The CDR3 sequence: CASSVRQGIGVFDFF. CDR3 nucleotide sequence: TGTGCCAGCAGTGTACGGCAGGGTATAGGCGTATTTGATTTCTTT.

The chain uses TRBV18 and TRBJ1-1; 9 nucleotides match TRBD1. This CDR3 contains 16 residues. Trimming cost V 4 bases and J 4 bases; bases outside gene matches: 10. The germline V gene encodes CDR1 KGHSH and CDR2 LQKENI. CDR3 bases: TGTGCCAGCTCACTCTGGGACAGGGCCGTAGGCACTGAAGCTTTCTTT. Protein sequence: CASSLWDRAVGTEAFF.

The chain uses TRBV29-1 and TRBJ2-5; 8 positions agree with TRBD1. The junction had 8 bases not matched to a gene; V was cut back by 6 bases and J by 5 bases. CDR1 is SQVTM, CDR2 ANQGSEA, per germline. The CDR3 spans 13 residues. This CDR3 is CSVRTGSWETQYF. The CDR3 region has the DNA TGCAGCGTCCGGACAGGGTCTTGGGAGACCCAGTACTTC.

This chain links TRBV19 with TRBJ2-7; TRBD2 matches 7 bases. V shed 7 bases, J shed 5 bases, and the junction held 11 bases outside the gene matches. The CDR3 extends over 14 amino acids. CDR1 and CDR2 from the germline V gene are LNHDA and SQIVND (reference sequence). As DNA, the CDR3 is TGTGCCAGTAATCATGGGGGGGAAAAGAACGAGCAGTACTTC. Protein product: CASNHGGEKNEQYF.

This clone was seen once. The J gene is TRBJ2-1, the V gene TRBV19; D is undetermined. V was trimmed by 0 bases and J by 10 bases, leaving 7 bases between them. Germline lookup yields CDR1 LNHDA and CDR2 SQIVND (reference sequence). This CDR3 contains 12 residues. In DNA, the CDR3 is TGTGCCAGTAGTATAGACAGGCAGGAGCAGTTCTTC. Residues: CASSIDRQEQFF.

The chain recombines TRBV5-1 with TRBJ2-5; D is unclear. Germline lookup yields CDR1 SGHRS and CDR2 YFSETQ. This CDR3 has 13 residues. V gave up 4 bases and J gave up 2 bases, with 9 bases separating them. The CDR3 protein is CASSQQTQETQYF. CDR3 DNA: TGCGCCAGCAGCCAACAGACGCAAGAGACCCAGTACTTC.

The genes are TRBV5-1 and TRBJ2-1; no firm D call. CDR1 is SGHRS and CDR2 is YFSETQ in the germline V gene. V lost 1 base, J lost 5 bases, and 10 bases lay in between. The CDR3 is 14 amino acids. The CDR3 bases are TGCGCCAGCAGCTTGACCGAGGCTAACAATGAGCAGTTCTTC. Translation gives CASSLTEANNEQFF.

This clone was detected only once. The sample holds other DNA sequences that translate to the same CDR3. The chain carries TRBV5-1 and TRBJ1-5; 7 bases map to TRBD1. The CDR3 has 15 residues. Trimming at V came to 1 base and at J to 4 bases, leaving 5 bases not matched to a gene. Germline lookup yields CDR1 SGHRS and CDR2 YFSETQ. The CDR3 nucleotides are TGCGCCAGCAGCTTGACAGGGGCAGGGAATCAGCCCCAGCATTTT. As protein: CASSLTGAGNQPQHF.

The chain is built from TRBV7-9 and TRBJ1-5; tentative D call: TRBD1 (5 bases). Trimming removed 1 base from V and 4 bases from J, with 17 bases in between. From germline, CDR1 is SEHNR and CDR2 FQNEAQ (reference sequence). This CDR3 has 17 amino acids. The CDR3 region is CASSLGIRQGVNQPQHF. For the CDR3, the DNA is TGTGCCAGCAGCTTAGGTATCAGGCAAGGGGTAAATCAGCCCCAGCATTTT.

The chain is built from TRBV11-3 and TRBJ2-3, with TRBD2 matching over 12 bases. Germline lookup yields CDR1 SGHNT and CDR2 YENEEA. This CDR3 is built from 18 residues. The V and J ends lost 5 bases and 2 bases, in that order; junction bases with no gene match: 11. CDR3 nucleotides: TGTGCCAGCAGCCCTGGGCTAGCGGGGGGGAAACTCACAGATACGCAGTATTTT. Translation: CASSPGLAGGKLTDTQYF.